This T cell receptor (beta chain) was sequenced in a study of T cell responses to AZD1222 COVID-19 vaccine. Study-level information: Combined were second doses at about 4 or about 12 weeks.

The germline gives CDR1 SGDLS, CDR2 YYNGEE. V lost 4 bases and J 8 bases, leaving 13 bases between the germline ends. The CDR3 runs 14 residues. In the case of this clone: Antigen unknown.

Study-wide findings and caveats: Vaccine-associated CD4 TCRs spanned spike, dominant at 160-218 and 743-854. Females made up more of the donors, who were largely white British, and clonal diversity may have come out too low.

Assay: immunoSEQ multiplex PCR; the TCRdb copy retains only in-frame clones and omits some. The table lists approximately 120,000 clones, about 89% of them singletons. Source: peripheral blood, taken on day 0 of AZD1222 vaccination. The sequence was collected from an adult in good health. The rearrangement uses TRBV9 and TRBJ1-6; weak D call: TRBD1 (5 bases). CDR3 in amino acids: CASSQTVFHSPLHF. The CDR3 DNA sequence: TGTGCCAGCAGCCAGACAGTTTTCCATTCACCCCTCCACTTT.